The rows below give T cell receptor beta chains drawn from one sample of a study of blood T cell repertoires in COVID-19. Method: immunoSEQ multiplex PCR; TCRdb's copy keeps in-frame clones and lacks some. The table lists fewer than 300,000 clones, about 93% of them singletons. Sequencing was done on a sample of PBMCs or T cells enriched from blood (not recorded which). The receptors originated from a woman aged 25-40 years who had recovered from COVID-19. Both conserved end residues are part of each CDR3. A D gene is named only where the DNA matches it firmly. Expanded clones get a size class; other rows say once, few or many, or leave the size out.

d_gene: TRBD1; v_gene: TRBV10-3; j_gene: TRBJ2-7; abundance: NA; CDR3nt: TGTGCCATCAGAACGGACAGGGAAAACTCCTACGAGCAGTACTTC; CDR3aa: CAIRTDRENSYEQYF
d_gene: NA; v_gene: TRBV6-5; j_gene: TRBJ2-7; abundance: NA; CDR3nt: TGTGCCAGCAGTTACTGGGGCACCAACTACGAGCAGTACTTC; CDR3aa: CASSYWGTNYEQYF
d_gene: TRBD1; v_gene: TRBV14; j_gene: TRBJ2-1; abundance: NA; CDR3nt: TGTGCCAGCAGCCAAGTCCAGGGGGCCTACAATGAGCAGTTCTTC; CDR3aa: CASSQVQGAYNEQFF
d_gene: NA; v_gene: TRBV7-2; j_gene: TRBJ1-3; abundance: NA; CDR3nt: TGTGCCAGCAGCTCTCAACAGGGAAACACCATATATTTT; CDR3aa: CASSSQQGNTIYF
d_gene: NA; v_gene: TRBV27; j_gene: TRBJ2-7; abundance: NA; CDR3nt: TGTGCCAGCAGTTCAGTCAGGGGTCTAGCCTACGAGCAGTACTTC; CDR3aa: CASSSVRGLAYEQYF
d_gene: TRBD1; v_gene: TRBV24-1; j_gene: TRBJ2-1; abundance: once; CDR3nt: TGTGCCACCAGTGATGAGGACAGGGGGCGACATGAGCAGTTCTTC; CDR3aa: CATSDEDRGRHEQFF
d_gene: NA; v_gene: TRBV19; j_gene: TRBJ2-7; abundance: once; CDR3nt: TGTGCCAGTAGTACAGTATTTGCCGGGGACAACTCCTACGAGCAGTACTTC; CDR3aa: CASSTVFAGDNSYEQYF
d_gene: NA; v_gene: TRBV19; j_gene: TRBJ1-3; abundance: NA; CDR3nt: TGTGCCAGTAGTATCTGGGGAGTTGGAAACACCATATATTTT; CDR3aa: CASSIWGVGNTIYF
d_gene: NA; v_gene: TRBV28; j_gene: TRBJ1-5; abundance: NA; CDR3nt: TGTGCCGATGGGGCTTCAGGAAATCAGCCCCAGCATTTT; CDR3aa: CADGASGNQPQHF
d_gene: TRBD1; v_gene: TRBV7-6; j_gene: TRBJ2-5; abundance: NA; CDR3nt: TGTGCCAGCAGCCTCGTCCCGGGACAGGGTGCTCAAGAGACCCAGTACTTC; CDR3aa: CASSLVPGQGAQETQYF
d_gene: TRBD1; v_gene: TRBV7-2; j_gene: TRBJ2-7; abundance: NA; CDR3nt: TGTGCCAGCAGCTCCTACAGGGGGATAGACGAGCAGTACTTC; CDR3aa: CASSSYRGIDEQYF
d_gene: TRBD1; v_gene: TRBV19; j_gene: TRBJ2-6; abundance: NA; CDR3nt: TGTGCCAGTAGTATAGGGACAGGGAACGTCCTGACTTTC; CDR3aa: CASSIGTGNVLTF
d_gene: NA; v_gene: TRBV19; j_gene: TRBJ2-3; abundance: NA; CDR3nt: TGTGCCAGCCGTCCGGGAGAAAGTACAGATACGCAGTATTTT; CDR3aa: CASRPGESTDTQYF
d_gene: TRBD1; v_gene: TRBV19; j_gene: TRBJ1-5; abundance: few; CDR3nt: TGTGCCAGTGCCGGGACAGGGGGCGGTCAGCCCCAGCATTTT; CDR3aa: CASAGTGGGQPQHF
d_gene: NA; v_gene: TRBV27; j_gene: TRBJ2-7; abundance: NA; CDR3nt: TGTGCCAGCAGTTCAGGGGCCGAGCAGTACTTC; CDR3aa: CASSSGAEQYF
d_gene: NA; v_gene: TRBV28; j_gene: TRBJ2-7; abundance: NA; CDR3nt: TGTGCCAGCAGTACGAAAAGGACAGTAGGGTCCTTCGGGGACGAGCAGTACTTC; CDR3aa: CASSTKRTVGSFGDEQYF